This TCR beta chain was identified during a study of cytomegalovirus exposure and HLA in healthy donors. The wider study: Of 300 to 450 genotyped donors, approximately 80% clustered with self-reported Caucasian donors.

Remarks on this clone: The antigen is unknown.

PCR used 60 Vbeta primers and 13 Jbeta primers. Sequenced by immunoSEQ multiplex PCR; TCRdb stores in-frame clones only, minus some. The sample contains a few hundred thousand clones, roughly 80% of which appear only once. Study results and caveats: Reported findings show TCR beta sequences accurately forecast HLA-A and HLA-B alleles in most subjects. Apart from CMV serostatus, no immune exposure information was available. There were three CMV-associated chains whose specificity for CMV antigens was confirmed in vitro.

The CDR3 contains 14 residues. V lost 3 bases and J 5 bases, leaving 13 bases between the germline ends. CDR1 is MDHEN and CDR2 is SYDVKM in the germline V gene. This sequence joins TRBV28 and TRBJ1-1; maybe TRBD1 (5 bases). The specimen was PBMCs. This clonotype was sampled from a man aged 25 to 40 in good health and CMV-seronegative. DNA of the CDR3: TGTGCCAGCAGTTTCTCGGGGGGGAGTACTGAAGCTTTCTTT. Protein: CASSFSGGSTEAFF.